Following are 3 T cell receptor beta chains from one sample sequenced in a study of regulatory T cells in long-lasting Graves disease. Time point of the sample: persistent/refractory GD, antithyroid drugs over 5 years with positive TRAb. Extracted PBMC RNA gave rise to the TCR library. HTBI primers from iRepertoire and Arm-PCR of CDR3 regions yielded the TCR beta libraries. Using its own MiXCR run on the multiplex PCR reads, TCRdb lists one record per CDR3 protein. The sample shows 400,000 to 600,000 distinct CDR3 sequences, around a fifth of them seen only once. The sample was peripheral blood mononuclear cells (PBMCs), taken when the disease was refractory, from a patient treated with antithyroid drugs. Receptors were obtained from a female donor with Graves disease.

This clonotype was detected a few times. The chain combines TRBV24-1 with TRBJ2-7; TRBD1 aligns across 7 bases. This CDR3 spans 16 amino acids. Germline-derived CDR1 and CDR2 are KGHDR and SFDVKD. With 3 bases clipped from V and 2 bases from J, the junction kept 9 bases outside the gene matches. Written as DNA, the CDR3 is TGTGCCACCAGTGATCCGCAGGACAGGACTCCCTACGAGCAGTACTTC. Translating it yields CATSDPQDRTPYEQYF.

The gene calls are TRBV7-2 and TRBJ2-1; no definite D call. Trimming stripped 6 bases from V and 5 bases from J, with 11 bases between. The CDR3 consists of 13 residues. Per germline, CDR1 SGHTA and CDR2 FQGNSA. The CDR3 sequence is CASSPVIHNEQFF. CDR3 in DNA: TGTGCCAGCAGTCCAGTGATACACAATGAGCAGTTCTTC.

The rearrangement links TRBV28 to TRBJ2-1, with 9 bases aligning to TRBD1. V was clipped by 6 bases and J by 7 bases; unmatched bases: 10. The CDR3 sequence is 15 residues long. Germline V gene lookup returns CDR1 MDHEN and CDR2 SYDVKM. CDR3 nucleotide sequence: TGTGCCAGCAGCCCAAAGGTCGGACAGGGGAATGAGCAGTTCTTC. As protein: CASSPKVGQGNEQFF.